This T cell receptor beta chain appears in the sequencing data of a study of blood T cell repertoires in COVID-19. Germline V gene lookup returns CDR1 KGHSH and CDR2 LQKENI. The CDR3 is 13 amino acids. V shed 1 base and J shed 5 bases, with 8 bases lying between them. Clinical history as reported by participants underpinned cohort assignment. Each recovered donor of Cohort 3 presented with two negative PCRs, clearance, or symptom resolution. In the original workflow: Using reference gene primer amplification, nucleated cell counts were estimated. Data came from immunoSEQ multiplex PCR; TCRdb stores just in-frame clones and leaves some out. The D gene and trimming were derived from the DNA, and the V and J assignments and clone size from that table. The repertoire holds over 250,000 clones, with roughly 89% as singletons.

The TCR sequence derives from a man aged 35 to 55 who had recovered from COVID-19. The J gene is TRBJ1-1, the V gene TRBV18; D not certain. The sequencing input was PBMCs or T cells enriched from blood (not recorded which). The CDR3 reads CASSPRRETEAFF. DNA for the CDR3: TGTGCCAGCTCACCACGGAGGGAAACTGAAGCTTTCTTT.